This T cell receptor beta chain was sequenced during a study of human T cells and chemical hapten exposure. Study details: Largely, small differences in pooled library volume made per-sample TCR yields vary. Notes on the study in general: TCRs at high frequency, those above 1 in 1000, did not change with DPC sensitization.

Time point: healthy volunteer bleed at 2 weeks. It was from unfractionated whole blood that total RNA was extracted. The CDR3 length is 17 residues. With 4 bases clipped from V and 6 bases from J, the junction kept 16 bases outside the gene matches. The germline gives CDR1 SGHAT, CDR2 FQNNGV. Ten or more counts support this clonotype. Its target is not known. It was the library that attached unique molecular identifiers to individual cDNA molecules. How the authors handled the data: A per-sample median of about 100,000 TCRs was observed, with counts ranging from about 23,224 to 690,600. Using its own MiXCR run on the RACE reads, TCRdb lists one record per CDR3 protein. The V and J calls and clone size come from TCRdb's table, not from the authors' own analysis. This sample has roughly 46,000 distinct CDR3 sequences, with less than 4.5% found just once.

This TCR derives from a human donor in good health. Some clones in this sample may be carry-over from other donors' samples. Sequenced material: whole blood. The rearrangement links TRBV11-2 to TRBJ1-2, with 8 bases matching TRBD1. The CDR3 nucleotides read TGTGCCAGCAGCTCCCAACCACCCGGACAGGGCTTGGATGGCTACACCTTC. Amino acids: CASSSQPPGQGLDGYTF. Drawing the rest from reference TRBV11-2 and TRBJ1-2, the complete variable domain is EAGVAQSPRYKIIEKRQSVAFWCNPISGHATLYWYQQILGQGPKLLIQFQNNGVVDDSQLPKDRFSAERLKGVDSTLKIQPAKLEDSAVYLCASSSQPPGQGLDGYTFGSGTRLTVV.